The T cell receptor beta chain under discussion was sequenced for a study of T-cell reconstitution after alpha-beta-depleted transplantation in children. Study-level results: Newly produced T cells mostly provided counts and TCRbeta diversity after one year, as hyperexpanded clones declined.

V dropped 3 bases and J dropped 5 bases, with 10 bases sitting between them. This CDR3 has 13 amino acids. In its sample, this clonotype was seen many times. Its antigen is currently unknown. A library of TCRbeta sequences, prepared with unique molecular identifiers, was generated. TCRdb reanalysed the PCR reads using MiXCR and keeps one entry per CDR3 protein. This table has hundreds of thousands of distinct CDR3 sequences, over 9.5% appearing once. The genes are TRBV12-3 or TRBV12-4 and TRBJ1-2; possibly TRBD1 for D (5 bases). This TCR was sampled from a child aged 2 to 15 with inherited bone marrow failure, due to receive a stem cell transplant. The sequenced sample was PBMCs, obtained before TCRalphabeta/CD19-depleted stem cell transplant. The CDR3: CASSFGTPYGYTF. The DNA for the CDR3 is TGTGCCAGCAGTTTCGGGACGCCTTATGGCTACACCTTC.